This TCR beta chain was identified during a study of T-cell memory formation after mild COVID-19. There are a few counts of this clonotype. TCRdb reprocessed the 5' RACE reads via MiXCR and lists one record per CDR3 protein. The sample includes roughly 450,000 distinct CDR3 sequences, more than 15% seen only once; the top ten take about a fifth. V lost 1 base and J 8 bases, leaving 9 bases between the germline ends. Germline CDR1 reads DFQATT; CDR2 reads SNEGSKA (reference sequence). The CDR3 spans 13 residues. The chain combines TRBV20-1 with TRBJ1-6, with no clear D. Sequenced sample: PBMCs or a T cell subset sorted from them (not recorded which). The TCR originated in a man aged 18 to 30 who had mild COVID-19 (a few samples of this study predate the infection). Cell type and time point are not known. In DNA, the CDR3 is TGCAGTGCTAGAGTGCAGCCAGATTCACCCCTCCACTTT. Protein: CSARVQPDSPLHF.